This T cell receptor beta chain was recovered during a study of spatial heterogeneity in lung cancer. The germline gives CDR1 MNHEY, CDR2 SVGEGT. Trimming took off 2 bases at V and 7 bases at J, with 14 bases between the two ends. The CDR3 runs 14 residues. TCRdb ran MiXCR on the 5' RACE reads and lists one entry per CDR3 protein. Among about 94,000 distinct CDR3 sequences, just under 20% were seen once, and the ten largest hold around a fifth. This sample's time point: blood at routine non-recurrence follow-up after resection. The input material, whole RNA from tumor, nontumor lung or frozen PBMC, was sequenced unsorted.

The specimen was PBMCs, collected at follow-up. The chain carries TRBV6-2 or TRBV6-3 and TRBJ1-2; no definite D call. The sequence came from a male donor with early-stage non-small cell lung cancer. The CDR3 DNA sequence: TGTGCCAGCAGTTACCCGGGAGTGGTTGGTGGCTACACCTTC. Protein product: CASSYPGVVGGYTF.